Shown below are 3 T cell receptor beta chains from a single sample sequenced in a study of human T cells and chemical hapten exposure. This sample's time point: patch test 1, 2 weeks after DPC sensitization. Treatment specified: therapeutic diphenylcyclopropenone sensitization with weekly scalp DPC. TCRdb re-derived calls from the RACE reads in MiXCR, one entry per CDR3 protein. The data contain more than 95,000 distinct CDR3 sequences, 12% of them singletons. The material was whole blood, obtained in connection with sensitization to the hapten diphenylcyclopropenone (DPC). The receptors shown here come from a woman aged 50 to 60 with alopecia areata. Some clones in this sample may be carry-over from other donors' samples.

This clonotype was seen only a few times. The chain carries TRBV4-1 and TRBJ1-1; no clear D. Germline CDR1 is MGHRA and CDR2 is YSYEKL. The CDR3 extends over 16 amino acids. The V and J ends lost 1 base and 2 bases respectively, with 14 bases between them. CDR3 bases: TGCGCCAGCAGCCAAGTCGTGCTGGCCCTAAACACTGAAGCTTTCTTT. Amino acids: CASSQVVLALNTEAFF.

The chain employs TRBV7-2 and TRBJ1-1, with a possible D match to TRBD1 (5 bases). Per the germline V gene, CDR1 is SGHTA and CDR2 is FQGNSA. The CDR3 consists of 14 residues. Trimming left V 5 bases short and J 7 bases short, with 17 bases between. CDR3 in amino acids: CASSLDSGADEAFF. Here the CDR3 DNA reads TGTGCCAGCAGCCTAGATAGCGGGGCTGATGAAGCTTTCTTT.

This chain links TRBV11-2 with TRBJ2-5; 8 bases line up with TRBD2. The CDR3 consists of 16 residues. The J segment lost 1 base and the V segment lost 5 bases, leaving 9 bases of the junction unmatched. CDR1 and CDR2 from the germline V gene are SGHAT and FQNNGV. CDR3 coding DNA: TGTGCCAGCAGCCCAGCGGGCGGGGGGCTCCAAGAGACCCAGTACTTC. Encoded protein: CASSPAGGGLQETQYF.